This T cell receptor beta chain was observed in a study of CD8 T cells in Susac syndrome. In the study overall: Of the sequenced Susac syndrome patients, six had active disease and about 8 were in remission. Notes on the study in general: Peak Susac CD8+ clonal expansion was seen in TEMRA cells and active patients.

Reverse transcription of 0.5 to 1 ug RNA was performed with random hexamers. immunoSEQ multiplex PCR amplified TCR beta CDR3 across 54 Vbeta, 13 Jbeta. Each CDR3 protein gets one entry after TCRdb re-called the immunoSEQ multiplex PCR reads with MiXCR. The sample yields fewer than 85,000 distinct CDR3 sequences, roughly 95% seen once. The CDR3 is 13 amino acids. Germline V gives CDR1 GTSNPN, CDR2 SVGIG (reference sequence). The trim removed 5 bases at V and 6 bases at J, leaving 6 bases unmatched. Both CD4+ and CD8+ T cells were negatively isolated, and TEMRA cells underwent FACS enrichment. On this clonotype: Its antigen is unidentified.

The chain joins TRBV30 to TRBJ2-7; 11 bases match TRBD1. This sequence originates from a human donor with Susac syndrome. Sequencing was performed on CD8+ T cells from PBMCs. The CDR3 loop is CAWDRDRGIEQYF. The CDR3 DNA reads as TGTGCCTGGGACCGGGACAGGGGGATCGAGCAGTACTTC.